This T cell receptor beta chain was retrieved from a study of T cell changes during pregnancy in multiple sclerosis. Repertoires were generated with immunoSEQ multiplex PCR, while TCRdb's copy carries only in-frame clones and drops some. This table holds about 48,000 clones, 88% found once. CDR3 length equals 14 residues. Deletions cut 5 bases from V and 2 bases from J, with 11 bases between. Looked up from germline, CDR1 is WNHNN and CDR2 is SYGVQD (reference sequence). The rearrangement uses TRBV10-1 and TRBJ2-3; D may be TRBD2 (5 bases). The sample here was CD4+ T cells from peripheral blood mononuclear cells, taken in the second trimester of pregnancy. This clonotype originated in a female donor with multiple sclerosis, enrolled in a pregnancy study. This CDR3 reads CASSRTGNTDTQYF. The CDR3 region has the DNA TGCGCCAGCAGTCGGACGGGAAACACAGATACGCAGTATTTT.